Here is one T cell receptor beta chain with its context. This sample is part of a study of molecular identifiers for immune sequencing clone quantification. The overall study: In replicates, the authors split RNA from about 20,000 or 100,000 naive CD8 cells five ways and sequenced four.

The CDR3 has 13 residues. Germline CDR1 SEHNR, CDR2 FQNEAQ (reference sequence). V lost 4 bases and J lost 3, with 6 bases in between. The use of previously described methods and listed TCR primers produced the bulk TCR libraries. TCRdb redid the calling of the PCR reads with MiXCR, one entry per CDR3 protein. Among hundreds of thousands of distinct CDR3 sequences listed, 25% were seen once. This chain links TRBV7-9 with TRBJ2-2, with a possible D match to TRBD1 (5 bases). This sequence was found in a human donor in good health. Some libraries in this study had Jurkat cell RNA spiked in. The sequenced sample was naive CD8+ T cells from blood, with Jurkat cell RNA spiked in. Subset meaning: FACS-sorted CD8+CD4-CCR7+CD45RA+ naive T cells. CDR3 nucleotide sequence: TGTGCCAGCAGCTCAGGGTACACCGGGGAGCTGTTTTTT. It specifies CASSSGYTGELFF.